Listed below are T cell receptor beta chains from one sample, sequenced in a study of response to subunit inactivated influenza vaccine. MiXCR, run by TCRdb on the RT-PCR reads, gives a single entry per CDR3 protein. Here the sample spans over 800,000 distinct CDR3 sequences, less than 25% being singletons. The specimen was PBMCs from blood, collected approximately 5 days after vaccination. All receptors come from a man between 50 and 59 years old who received an inactivated influenza vaccine. Both conserved end residues are part of each CDR3. D genes are given only for firm matches. Rows give clone size only sometimes, using once, few, many, or a class for an expanded clone.

>TRBV29-1|TRBD2|.|TRBJ2-3
TGCAGCGTTGGGGGCGGGAGGGCCGAGACAGATACGCAGTATTTT
CSVGGGRAETDTQYF
>TRBV4-3|TRBD2|.|TRBJ2-7
TGCGCCAGCAGCCAATGGGCGAGCGGGGGAAACGAGCAGTACTTC
CASSQWASGGNEQYF
>TRBV7-6|TRBD2|.|TRBJ2-7
TGTGCCAGCAGCCCTCGGGGGGGCCGCTCCTACGAGCAGTACTTC
CASSPRGGRSYEQYF
>TRBV29-1|.|few|TRBJ2-1
TGCAGCGTTGAAGAAGCGACTCGCAATGAGCAGTTCTTC
CSVEEATRNEQFF
>TRBV10-3|TRBD2|few|TRBJ2-1
TGTGCCATCAGCCTACTAGCGGGGGCCAAGAATGAGCAGTTCTTC
CAISLLAGAKNEQFF
>TRBV6-1|.|.|TRBJ1-1
TGTGCCAGCAGTGTTCGTACAAGGAACACTGAAGCTTTCTTT
CASSVRTRNTEAFF
>TRBV4-3|.|few|TRBJ1-3
TGCGCCAGCAGCCAAGAGGCGTGGGCTCGAAACACCATATATTTT
CASSQEAWARNTIYF
>TRBV27|TRBD2|.|TRBJ2-1
TGTGCCAGCAGTACGTTCGTAGCGGGAGGTTCGGATGAGCAGTTCTTC
CASSTFVAGGSDEQFF
>TRBV27|TRBD2|.|TRBJ2-7
TGTGCCAGCAGTTTCGGCGGGAGGGCCTACGAGCAGTACTTC
CASSFGGRAYEQYF
>TRBV20-1|TRBD1|few|TRBJ1-5
TGCAGTGCTTTTAGACAGGGGTATCAGCCCCAGCATTTT
CSAFRQGYQPQHF
>TRBV29-1|.|few|TRBJ2-1
TGCAGCGTTGATTATCCGTTTAGCGGTGAGCAGTTCTTC
CSVDYPFSGEQFF
>TRBV7-2|TRBD2|once|TRBJ2-3
TGTGCCAGCAGCTTAGGGGGGGGACCACGTAGCACAGATACGCAGTATTTT
CASSLGGGPRSTDTQYF
>TRBV18|TRBD1|few|TRBJ2-2
TGTGCCAGCTCACCGCCGGGACAGTACACCGGGGAGCTGTTTTTT
CASSPPGQYTGELFF
>TRBV6-6|.|.|TRBJ2-5
TGTGCCAGCAGTTACCGTTCTCTCGGGACCCAGTACTTC
CASSYRSLGTQYF
>TRBV5-1|.|.|TRBJ2-7
TGCGCCAGCAGCCTGCAAGGAATGTACGAGCAGTACTTC
CASSLQGMYEQYF
>TRBV5-1|.|.|TRBJ2-4
TGCGCCAGCAGCTTGCTTGGGAGCCCGGGAAACATTCAGTACTTC
CASSLLGSPGNIQYF
>TRBV9|TRBD1|.|TRBJ2-7
TGTGCCAGCAGCGAGTCCGGGACAGGGAGCTCCTACGAGCAGTACTTC
CASSESGTGSSYEQYF
>TRBV6-2/TRBV6-3|TRBD2|.|TRBJ2-7
TGTGCCAGCAGTCCCGGGACTAGCCCCCAACAAGTGCAGTACTTC
CASSPGTSPQQVQYF
>TRBV15|TRBD1|.|TRBJ2-1
TGTGCCACCAGCCGATCCCAGGGGGCTGCCTACAATGAGCAGTTCTTC
CATSRSQGAAYNEQFF
>TRBV27|TRBD2|.|TRBJ2-7
TGTGCCAGCAGTCTACGCATGGGAGGGAATGAGCAGTACTTC
CASSLRMGGNEQYF
>TRBV6-1|.|.|TRBJ1-1
TGTGCCAGCAGCCCCTCGTTTGACACTGAAGCTTTCTTT
CASSPSFDTEAFF
>TRBV9|TRBD1|few|TRBJ2-7
TGTGCCAGCAGCGAGGGATGGACAGGGATGTACGAGCAGTACTTC
CASSEGWTGMYEQYF
>TRBV6-5|.|few|TRBJ1-3
TGTGCCAGCAGAAACCAGGGGAACACCATATATTTT
CASRNQGNTIYF
>TRBV12-3/TRBV12-4|TRBD1|once|TRBJ2-7
TGTGCCAGCAGTCGGGGGACAGGGGTATACGAGCAGTACTTC
CASSRGTGVYEQYF
>TRBV20-1|.|.|TRBJ1-4
TGCAGTGCTAGAAAGCAGGTCTTTGGTGAAAAACTGTTTTTT
CSARKQVFGEKLFF
>TRBV4-1|.|.|TRBJ2-1
TGCGCCAGCAGCCAAGCCCCTTCAATGAACAATGAGCAGTTCTTC
CASSQAPSMNNEQFF
>TRBV6-6|.|few|TRBJ2-7
TGTGCAGGGAAAAGAGGGGAAGAGAACGAGCAGTACTTC
CAGKRGEENEQYF
>TRBV4-3|.|few|TRBJ2-7
TGCGCCAGCAGCCAAGATGGGTCCCTGGGTGAGCAGTACTTC
CASSQDGSLGEQYF
>TRBV7-2|.|few|TRBJ1-6
TGTGCCAGCAGCTTATCCGGGACGATTGTACCGGCCCTCCACTTT
CASSLSGTIVPALHF
>TRBV10-3|TRBD1|few|TRBJ1-2
TGTGCCATCAGTCGGGACAGAACTAACTATGGCTACACCTTC
CAISRDRTNYGYTF
>TRBV7-2|.|.|TRBJ2-1
TGTGCCAGCAGCCAGGAAGTCTCCTACAATGAGCAGTTCTTC
CASSQEVSYNEQFF
>TRBV12-3/TRBV12-4|.|many|TRBJ2-1
TGTGCCAGCAGTTTCGGGCTCTCCGGCTACAATGAGCAGTTCTTC
CASSFGLSGYNEQFF
>TRBV13|TRBD1|.|TRBJ2-5
TGTGCCAGCAGCTTAGACAGGGGAAAGACCCAGTACTTC
CASSLDRGKTQYF
>TRBV5-1|.|few|TRBJ1-1
TGCGCCAGCAGCTTGGCCGGGATATGGAACACTGAAGCTTTCTTT
CASSLAGIWNTEAFF
>TRBV6-1|.|.|TRBJ1-5
TGTGCCAGCAGGGGGGGGGTGTCAAATCAGCCCCAGCATTTT
CASRGGVSNQPQHF
>TRBV20-1|.|.|TRBJ1-6
TGCAGTGCTAGAGGTGGGGTGGGATCACCCCTCCACTTT
CSARGGVGSPLHF
>TRBV10-3|TRBD1|.|TRBJ1-2
TGTGCCATCAGCGACACCCCGGGACAGGGAGGGGGAGAAGGTGGCTACACCTTC
CAISDTPGQGGGEGGYTF
>TRBV20-1|.|.|TRBJ2-1
TGCAGTGCTAGATCTCTGAAGGGTTACGCCTACAATGAGCAGTTCTTC
CSARSLKGYAYNEQFF
>TRBV5-1|TRBD2|.|TRBJ2-7
TGCGCCAGCAGCACGTCCCTAGCGGGGGGCGCCTACGAGCAGTACTTC
CASSTSLAGGAYEQYF
>TRBV5-6|.|.|TRBJ2-7
TGTGCCAGCAGCGGGACACAGAGCTACGAGCAGTACTTC
CASSGTQSYEQYF
>TRBV20-1|.|few|TRBJ2-7
TGCAGTGCTGCCCTTGGGGCTTCCTACGAGCAGTACTTC
CSAALGASYEQYF
>TRBV5-1|.|.|TRBJ2-5
TGCGCCAGCAGCCACGTTCTGTACCAAGAGACCCAGTACTTC
CASSHVLYQETQYF
>TRBV5-6|TRBD2|few|TRBJ2-1
TGTGCCAGCAGCAAATTACTAGCGGGAGGACCCAATGAGCAGTTCTTC
CASSKLLAGGPNEQFF
>TRBV7-2|.|.|TRBJ2-7
TGTGCCAGCAGCTTAACCGGTTCGTTCAGCTACGAGCAGTACTTC
CASSLTGSFSYEQYF
>TRBV12-3/TRBV12-4|.|.|TRBJ1-1
TGTGCCAGCAGTCCCCTGGGGGCCCCGAACACTGAAGCTTTCTTT
CASSPLGAPNTEAFF
>TRBV5-4|.|.|TRBJ1-2
TGTGCCAGCAGCTCACGACACAGTGGTCCTATCGGGTGGTCCTCCGGCTACACCTTC
CASSSRHSGPIGWSSGYTF
>TRBV5-1|TRBD1|few|TRBJ2-6
TGCGCCAGCAGCTTGGCCCAGGGGGCTGGGGCCAACGTCCTGACTTTC
CASSLAQGAGANVLTF
>TRBV27|.|once|TRBJ1-5
TGTGCCAGCAGTTTTGACAAATATAGCAATCAGCCCCAGCATTTT
CASSFDKYSNQPQHF
>TRBV5-1|.|few|TRBJ1-1
TGCGCCAGCAGCCGAAAGGCGGGGGATGGCACTGAAGCTTTCTTT
CASSRKAGDGTEAFF